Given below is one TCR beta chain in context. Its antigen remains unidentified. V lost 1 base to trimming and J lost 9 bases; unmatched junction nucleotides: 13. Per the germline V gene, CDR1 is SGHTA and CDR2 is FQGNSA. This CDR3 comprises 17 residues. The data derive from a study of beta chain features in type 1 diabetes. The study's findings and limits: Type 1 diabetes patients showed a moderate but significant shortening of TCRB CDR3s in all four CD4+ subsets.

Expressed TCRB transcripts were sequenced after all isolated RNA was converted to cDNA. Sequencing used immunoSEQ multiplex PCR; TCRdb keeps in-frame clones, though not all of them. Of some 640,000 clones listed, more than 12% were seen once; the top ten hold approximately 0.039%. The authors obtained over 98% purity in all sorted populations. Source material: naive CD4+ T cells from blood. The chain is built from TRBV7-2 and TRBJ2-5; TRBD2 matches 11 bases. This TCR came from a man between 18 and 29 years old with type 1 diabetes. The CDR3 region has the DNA TGTGCCAGCAGCTTAGGCCGACTAGCGGGGCGGCTTCGGGCCCAGTACTTC. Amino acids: CASSLGRLAGRLRAQYF.